This T cell receptor beta chain is drawn from a study of CD8+ T cells in alopecia areata. Treatment denoted: oral pan-JAK inhibitor, 5-10 mg twice daily. Germline-derived CDR1 and CDR2 are KGHSH and LQKENI. CDR3 length equals 12 residues. V lost 3 bases to trimming and J lost 3 bases, with 5 bases between them. This clone occurred a few times. The authors extracted RNA and reverse transcribed it into cDNA as the sequencing template. Data came from immunoSEQ multiplex PCR; TCRdb stores just in-frame clones and leaves some out. The data contain 200,000 to 250,000 clones, more than 45% of them singletons.

This sequence originates from a human donor with alopecia areata. Sequences were derived from CD4+ T cells sorted from blood, sampled at week 4, from a patient treated with tofacitinib. V and J are TRBV18 and TRBJ2-5; the D is unclear. The CDR3 DNA is TGTGCCAGCTCACCGGCAGAAGAGACCCAGTACTTC. This gives the protein CASSPAEETQYF. Using reference TRBV18 and TRBJ2-5 for the parts outside the CDR3, the full variable domain is NAGVMQNPRHLVRRRGQEARLRCSPMKGHSHVYWYRQLPEEGLKFMVYLQKENIIDESGMPKERFSAEFPKEGPSILRIQQVVRGDSAAYFCASSPAEETQYFGPGTRLLVL.